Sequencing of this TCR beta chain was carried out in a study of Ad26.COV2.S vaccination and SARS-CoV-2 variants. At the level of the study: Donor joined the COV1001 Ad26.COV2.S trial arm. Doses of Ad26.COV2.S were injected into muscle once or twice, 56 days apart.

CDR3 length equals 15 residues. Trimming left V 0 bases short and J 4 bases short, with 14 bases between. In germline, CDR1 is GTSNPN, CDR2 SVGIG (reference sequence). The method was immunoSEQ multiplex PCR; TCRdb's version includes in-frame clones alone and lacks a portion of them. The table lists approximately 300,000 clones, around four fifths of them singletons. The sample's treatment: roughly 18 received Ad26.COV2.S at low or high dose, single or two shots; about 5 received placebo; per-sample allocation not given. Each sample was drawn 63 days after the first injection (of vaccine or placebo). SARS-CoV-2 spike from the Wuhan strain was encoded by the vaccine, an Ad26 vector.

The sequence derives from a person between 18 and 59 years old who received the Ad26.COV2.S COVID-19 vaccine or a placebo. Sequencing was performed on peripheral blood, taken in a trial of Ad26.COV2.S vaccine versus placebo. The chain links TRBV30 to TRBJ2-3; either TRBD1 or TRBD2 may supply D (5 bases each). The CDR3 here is CAWSVGDGLADTQYF. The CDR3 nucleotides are TGTGCCTGGAGTGTTGGGGACGGATTAGCAGATACGCAGTATTTT.